The rows below give T cell receptor beta chains drawn from one sample of a study of regulatory T cells in long-lasting Graves disease. TCRdb processed the multiplex PCR reads anew with MiXCR; each CDR3 protein has one entry. The sample has 400,000 to 650,000 distinct CDR3 sequences, 15% to 20% seen once. This same sample was also part of a study on T cells in Graves' hyperthyroidism and ophthalmopathy.

The starting material was peripheral blood mononuclear cells (PBMCs), obtained at new diagnosis, from a patient treated with antithyroid drugs. The receptors were gathered from a woman aged 40 to 65 with Graves disease. Both conserved end residues are part of each CDR3. A D gene is named only where the DNA matches it firmly. Only some rows state a clone size, as once, few, many or a class for expanded clones.

size,J,D,V,DNA,CDR3
few,TRBJ2-3,.,TRBV6-1,TGTGCCAGCAGTGAAGCCGACCACAATACGCAGTATTTT,CASSEADHNTQYF
few,TRBJ2-3,.,TRBV5-1,TGCGCCAGCACCCCGGGGTCAAGCACAGATACGCAGTATTTT,CASTPGSSTDTQYF
many,TRBJ2-1,TRBD2,TRBV5-1,TGCGCCAGCAGCTCCCCCGGGGGGGATGAGCAGTTCTTC,CASSSPGGDEQFF
many,TRBJ2-1,TRBD2,TRBV20-1,TGCAGTGCAAAGAGCCTAGCGGGGGGTTACAATGAGCAGTTCTTC,CSAKSLAGGYNEQFF
few,TRBJ1-3,.,TRBV7-9,TGTGCCAGCAGCTCGAAAACGATGGGGGGGGACACCATATATTTT,CASSSKTMGGDTIYF
.,TRBJ2-3,TRBD1,TRBV19,TGTGCCAGTAGCCCCGACAGGGGCCTCACAGATACGCAGTATTTT,CASSPDRGLTDTQYF
many,TRBJ2-7,TRBD1,TRBV4-1,TGCGCCAGCAGCCAGGAAGGGGGACAGGTTTACGAGCAGTACTTC,CASSQEGGQVYEQYF
many,TRBJ2-1,.,TRBV10-3,TGTGCCATCATGGGGGGGACAGGGCCGGGGCTAGCGGGACCCCGCTACAATGAGCAGTTCTTC,CAIMGGTGPGLAGPRYNEQFF
few,TRBJ2-2,.,TRBV27,TGTGCCAGCAGTCCCCAGTCTCGCGGGGAGCTGTTTTTT,CASSPQSRGELFF
many,TRBJ1-6,.,TRBV5-1,TGCGCCAGCAGCTTGGTGGGGGGCGATTCACCCCTCCACTTT,CASSLVGGDSPLHF
many,TRBJ2-1,TRBD2,TRBV3-1,TGTGCCAGCAGCTACGCGGGGGGCAACAATGAGCAGTTCTTC,CASSYAGGNNEQFF
few,TRBJ2-3,TRBD1,TRBV11-3,TGTGCCAGCGGAACAGGGACAGTTGATACGCAGTATTTT,CASGTGTVDTQYF
few,TRBJ2-3,TRBD2,TRBV11-2,TGTGCCAGCAGCACCCGGGGGGGCCTTCAGACAGATACGCAGTATTTT,CASSTRGGLQTDTQYF
.,TRBJ1-1,.,TRBV5-1,TGCGCCAGCGCCGGCGAGGGGGGCGCGGCTGAAGCTTTCTTT,CASAGEGGAAEAFF
few,TRBJ2-1,.,TRBV3-1,TGTGCCAGCAGCCAAGGAGGGGTGCTCTACAATGAGCAGTTCTTC,CASSQGGVLYNEQFF
.,TRBJ2-5,.,TRBV4-1,TGCGCCAGCAGCCAAGATCCCGGCCCGGGATTAGAGACCCAGTACTTC,CASSQDPGPGLETQYF
.,TRBJ2-1,TRBD2,TRBV18,TGTGCCAGCTCACCCGCGGCGGGGGGCCTCTATGAGCAGTTCTTC,CASSPAAGGLYEQFF
many,TRBJ2-7,.,TRBV5-6,TGTGCCAGCAGCTTGCACACGGGCTACGAGCAGTACTTC,CASSLHTGYEQYF
few,TRBJ2-3,TRBD2,TRBV7-9,TGTGCCAGCAGCTCCTCGGCGGGGGGCACAGATACGCAGTATTTT,CASSSSAGGTDTQYF
few,TRBJ1-6,TRBD1,TRBV2,TGTGCCAGCAGAGAGGGGGCCGGGTCACCCCTCCACTTT,CASREGAGSPLHF
many,TRBJ2-3,.,TRBV20-1,TGCAGTGCTAGAGATGGAGAGGTGCGTGATCCGCAGTATTTT,CSARDGEVRDPQYF
few,TRBJ1-1,.,TRBV29-1,TGCAGCGTCCAAGACTGGCCTGAAGCTTTCTTT,CSVQDWPEAFF
.,TRBJ2-2,.,TRBV4-1,TGCGCCAGCAGCCAAGGATGGCCGCCCGGGGAGCTGTTTTTT,CASSQGWPPGELFF
.,TRBJ1-2,.,TRBV3-1,TGTGCCAGCAGCCAAGTACCGGGTCTTCGCTATGGCTGCACCTTC,CASSQVPGLRYGCTF
.,TRBJ2-1,TRBD1,TRBV10-3,TGTGCCATCAGTCACCGGGACAGGGGGTTCGGTGAGCAGTTCTTC,CAISHRDRGFGEQFF
.,TRBJ2-2,.,TRBV18,TGTGCCAGCTCACCACCGGGCGTGGGGCCGAGTCAGCTGTTTTTT,CASSPPGVGPSQLFF
many,TRBJ2-5,TRBD1,TRBV28,TGTGCCAGCAGTTTAGGGACAGGGGTGTGGGAGACCCAGTACTTC,CASSLGTGVWETQYF
many,TRBJ1-1,.,TRBV12-3/TRBV12-4,TGTGCCAGCAGTTTAGAGGGGCTGGGAGCTTTCTTT,CASSLEGLGAFF
.,TRBJ1-1,.,TRBV6-5,TGTGCCAGCAGTTACTCGCGCAGCCTGAACACTGAAGCTTTCTTT,CASSYSRSLNTEAFF